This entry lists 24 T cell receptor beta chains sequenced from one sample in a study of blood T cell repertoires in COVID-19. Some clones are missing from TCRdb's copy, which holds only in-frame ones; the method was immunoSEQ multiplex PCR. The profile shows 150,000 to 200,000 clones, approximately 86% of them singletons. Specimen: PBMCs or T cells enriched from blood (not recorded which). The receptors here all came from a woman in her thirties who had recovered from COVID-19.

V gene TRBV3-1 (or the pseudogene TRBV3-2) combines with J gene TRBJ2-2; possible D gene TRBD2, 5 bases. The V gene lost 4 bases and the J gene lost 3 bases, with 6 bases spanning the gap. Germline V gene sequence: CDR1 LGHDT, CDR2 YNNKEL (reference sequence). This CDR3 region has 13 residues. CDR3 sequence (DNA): TGTGCCAGCAGCCGGCGGGACACCGGGGAGCTGTTTTTT. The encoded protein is CASSRRDTGELFF.

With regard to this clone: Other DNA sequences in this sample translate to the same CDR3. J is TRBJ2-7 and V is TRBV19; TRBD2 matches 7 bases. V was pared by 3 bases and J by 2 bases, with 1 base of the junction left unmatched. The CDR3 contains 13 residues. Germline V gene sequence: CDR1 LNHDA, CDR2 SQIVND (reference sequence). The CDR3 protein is CASSMGGAYEQYF. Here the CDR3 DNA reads TGTGCCAGTAGTATGGGGGGGGCCTACGAGCAGTACTTC. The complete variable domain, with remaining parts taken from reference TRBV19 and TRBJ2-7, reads DGGITQSPKYLFRKEGQNVTLSCEQNLNHDAMYWYRQDPGQGLRLIYYSQIVNDFQKGDIAEGYSVSREKKESFPLTVTSAQKNPTAFYLCASSMGGAYEQYFGPGTRLTVT.

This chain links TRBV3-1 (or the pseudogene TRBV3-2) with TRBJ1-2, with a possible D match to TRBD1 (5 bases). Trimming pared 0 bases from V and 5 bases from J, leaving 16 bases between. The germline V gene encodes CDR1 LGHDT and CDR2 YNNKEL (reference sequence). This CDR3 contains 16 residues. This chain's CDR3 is CASSQDSRGGRYGYTF. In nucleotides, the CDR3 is TGTGCCAGCAGCCAAGATTCTCGGGGGGGTCGTTATGGCTACACCTTC.

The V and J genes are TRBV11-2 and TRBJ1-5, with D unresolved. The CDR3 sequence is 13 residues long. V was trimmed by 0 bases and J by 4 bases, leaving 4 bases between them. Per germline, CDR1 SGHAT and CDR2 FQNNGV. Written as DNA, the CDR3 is TGTGCCAGCAGCTTAGATATAAATCAGCCCCAGCATTTT. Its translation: CASSLDINQPQHF. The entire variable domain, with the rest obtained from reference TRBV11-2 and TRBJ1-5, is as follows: EAGVAQSPRYKIIEKRQSVAFWCNPISGHATLYWYQQILGQGPKLLIQFQNNGVVDDSQLPKDRFSAERLKGVDSTLKIQPAKLEDSAVYLCASSLDINQPQHFGDGTRLSIL.

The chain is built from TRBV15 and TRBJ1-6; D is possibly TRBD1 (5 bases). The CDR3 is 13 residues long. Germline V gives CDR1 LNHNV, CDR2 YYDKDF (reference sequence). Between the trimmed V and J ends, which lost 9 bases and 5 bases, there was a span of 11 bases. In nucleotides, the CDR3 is TGTGCCACTAAGACAGTACATAATTCACCCCTCCACTTT. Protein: CATKTVHNSPLHF.

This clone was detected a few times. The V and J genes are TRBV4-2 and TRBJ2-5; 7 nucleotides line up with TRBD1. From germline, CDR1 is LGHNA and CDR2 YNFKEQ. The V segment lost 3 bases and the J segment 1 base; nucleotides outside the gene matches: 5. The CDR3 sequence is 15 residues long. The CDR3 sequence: CASSHIRTGQETQYF. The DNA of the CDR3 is TGTGCCAGCAGCCACATACGGACAGGCCAAGAGACCCAGTACTTC.

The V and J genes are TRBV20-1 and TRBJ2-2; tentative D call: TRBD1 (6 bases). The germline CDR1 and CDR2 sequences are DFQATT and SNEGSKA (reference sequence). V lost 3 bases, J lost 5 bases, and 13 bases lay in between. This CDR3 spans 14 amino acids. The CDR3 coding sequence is TGCAGTGCTAGTGCAGGGGTGGGGACCGGGGAGCTGTTTTTT. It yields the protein CSASAGVGTGELFF.

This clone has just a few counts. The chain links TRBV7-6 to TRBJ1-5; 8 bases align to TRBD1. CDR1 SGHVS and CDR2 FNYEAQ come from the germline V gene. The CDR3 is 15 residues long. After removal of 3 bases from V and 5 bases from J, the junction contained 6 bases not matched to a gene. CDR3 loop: CASSFSAGGDQPQHF. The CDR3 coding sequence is TGTGCCAGCAGCTTTTCCGCAGGGGGCGATCAGCCCCAGCATTTT.

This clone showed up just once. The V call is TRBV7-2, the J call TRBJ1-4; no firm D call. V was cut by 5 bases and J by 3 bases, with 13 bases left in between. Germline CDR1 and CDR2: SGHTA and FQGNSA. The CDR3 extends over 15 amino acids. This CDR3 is CASSPAPSPNEKLFF. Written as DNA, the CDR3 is TGTGCCAGCAGCCCTGCGCCCTCCCCTAATGAAAAACTGTTTTTT.

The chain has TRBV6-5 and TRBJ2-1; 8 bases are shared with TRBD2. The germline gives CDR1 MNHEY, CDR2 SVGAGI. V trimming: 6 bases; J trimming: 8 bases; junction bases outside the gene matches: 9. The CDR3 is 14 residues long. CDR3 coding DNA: TGTGCCAGCAGCCGACTGCGGGGGGACCATGAGCAGTTCTTC. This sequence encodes CASSRLRGDHEQFF.

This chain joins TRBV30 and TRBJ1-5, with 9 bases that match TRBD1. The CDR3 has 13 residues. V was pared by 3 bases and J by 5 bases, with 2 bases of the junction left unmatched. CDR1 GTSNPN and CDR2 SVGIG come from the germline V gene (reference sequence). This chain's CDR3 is CAWSRDRDQPQHF. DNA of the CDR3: TGTGCCTGGAGCCGGGACAGGGATCAGCCCCAGCATTTT. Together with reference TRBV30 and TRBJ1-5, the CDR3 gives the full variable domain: SQTIHQWPATLVQPVGSPLSLECTVEGTSNPNLYWYRQAAGRGLQLLFYSVGIGQISSEVPQNLSASRPQDRQFILSSKKLLLSDSGFYLCAWSRDRDQPQHFGDGTRLSIL.

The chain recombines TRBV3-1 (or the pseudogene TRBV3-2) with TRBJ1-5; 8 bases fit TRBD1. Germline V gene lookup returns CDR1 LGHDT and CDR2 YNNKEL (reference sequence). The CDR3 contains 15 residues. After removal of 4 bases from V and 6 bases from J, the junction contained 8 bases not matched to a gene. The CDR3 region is CASSRGQGGVQPQHF. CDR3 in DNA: TGTGCCAGCAGCCGAGGACAGGGTGGGGTTCAGCCCCAGCATTTT.

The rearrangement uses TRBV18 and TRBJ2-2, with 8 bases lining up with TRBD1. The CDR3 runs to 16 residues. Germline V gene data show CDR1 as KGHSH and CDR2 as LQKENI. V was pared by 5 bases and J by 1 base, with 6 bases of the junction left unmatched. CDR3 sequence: CASSSRQGRNTGELFF. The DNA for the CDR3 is TGTGCCAGCTCATCTCGACAGGGGCGGAACACCGGGGAGCTGTTTTTT.

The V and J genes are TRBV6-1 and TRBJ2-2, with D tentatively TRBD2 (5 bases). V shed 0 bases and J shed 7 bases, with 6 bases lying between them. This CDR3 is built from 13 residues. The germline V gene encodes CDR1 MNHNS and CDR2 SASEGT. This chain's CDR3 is CASSEARDGELFF. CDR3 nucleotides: TGTGCCAGCAGTGAAGCGAGGGACGGGGAGCTGTTTTTT.

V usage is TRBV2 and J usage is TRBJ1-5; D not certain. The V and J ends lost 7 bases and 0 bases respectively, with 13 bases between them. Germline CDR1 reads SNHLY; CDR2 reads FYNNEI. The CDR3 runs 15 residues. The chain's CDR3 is CASTSRRDSNQPQHF. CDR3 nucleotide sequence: TGTGCCAGCACCTCTAGACGAGATAGCAATCAGCCCCAGCATTTT.

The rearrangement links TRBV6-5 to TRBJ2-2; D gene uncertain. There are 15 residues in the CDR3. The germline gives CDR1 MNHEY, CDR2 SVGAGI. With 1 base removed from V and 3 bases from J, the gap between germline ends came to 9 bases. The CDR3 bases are TGTGCCAGCAGTTACTTATCTAGTGACACCGGGGAGCTGTTTTTT. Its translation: CASSYLSSDTGELFF.

The CDR3 DNA reads as TGTGCCTGGAGTCCAGGACTAGGCAATGAGCAGTTCTTC. Its protein product is CAWSPGLGNEQFF. The chain carries TRBV30 and TRBJ2-1; TRBD2 matches 7 bases. Trimming cost V 2 bases and J 6 bases; bases outside gene matches: 4. Germline CDR1 and CDR2: GTSNPN and SVGIG (reference sequence). The CDR3 is 13 residues long.

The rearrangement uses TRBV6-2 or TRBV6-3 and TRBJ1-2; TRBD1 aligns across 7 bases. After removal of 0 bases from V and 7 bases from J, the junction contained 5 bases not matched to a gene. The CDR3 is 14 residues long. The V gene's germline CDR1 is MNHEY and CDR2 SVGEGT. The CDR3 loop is CASSYSRQGGGYTF. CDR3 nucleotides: TGTGCCAGCAGTTACTCGAGACAGGGTGGTGGCTACACCTTC.

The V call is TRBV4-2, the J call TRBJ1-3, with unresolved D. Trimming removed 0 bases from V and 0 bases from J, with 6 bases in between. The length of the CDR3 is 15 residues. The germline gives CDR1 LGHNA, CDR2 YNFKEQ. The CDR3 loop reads CASSQEYSSGNTIYF. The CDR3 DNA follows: TGTGCCAGCAGCCAAGAGTACAGCTCTGGAAACACCATATATTTT.

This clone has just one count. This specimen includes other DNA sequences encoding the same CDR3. The DNA of the CDR3 is TGTGCCACCAGTGATTTTAACAATGAGCAGTTCTTC. Amino acid sequence: CATSDFNNEQFF. The chain links TRBV24-1 to TRBJ2-1; no clear D gene. V was pared by 1 base and J by 5 bases, with 2 bases between. There are 12 residues in the CDR3. CDR1 is KGHDR and CDR2 is SFDVKD in the germline V gene.

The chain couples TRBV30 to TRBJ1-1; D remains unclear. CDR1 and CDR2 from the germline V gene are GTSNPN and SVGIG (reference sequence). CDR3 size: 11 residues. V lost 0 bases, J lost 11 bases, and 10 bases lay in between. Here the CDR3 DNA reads TGTGCCTGGAGTGTAGGTGAGGGTGCTTTCTTT. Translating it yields CAWSVGEGAFF. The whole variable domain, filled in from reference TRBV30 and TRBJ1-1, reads SQTIHQWPATLVQPVGSPLSLECTVEGTSNPNLYWYRQAAGRGLQLLFYSVGIGQISSEVPQNLSASRPQDRQFILSSKKLLLSDSGFYLCAWSVGEGAFFGQGTRLTVV.

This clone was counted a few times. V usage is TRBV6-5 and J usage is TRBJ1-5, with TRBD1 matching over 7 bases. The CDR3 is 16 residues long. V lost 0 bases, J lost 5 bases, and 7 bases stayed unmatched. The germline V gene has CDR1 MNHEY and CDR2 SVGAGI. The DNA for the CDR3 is TGTGCCAGCAGTTACTCGAGACAGGGCAGGGATCAGCCCCAGCATTTT. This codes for CASSYSRQGRDQPQHF.

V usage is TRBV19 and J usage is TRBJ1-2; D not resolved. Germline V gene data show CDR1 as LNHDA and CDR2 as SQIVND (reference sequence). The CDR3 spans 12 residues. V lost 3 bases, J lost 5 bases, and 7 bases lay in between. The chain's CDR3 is CASSMKSYGYTF. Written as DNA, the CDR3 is TGTGCCAGTAGTATGAAGAGTTATGGCTACACCTTC.

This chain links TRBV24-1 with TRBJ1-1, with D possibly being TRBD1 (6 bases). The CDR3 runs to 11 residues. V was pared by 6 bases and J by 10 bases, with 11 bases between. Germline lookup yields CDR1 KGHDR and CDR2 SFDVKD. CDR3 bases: TGTGCCACCAGTTTAGCAGGGGTAGCTTTCTTT. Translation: CATSLAGVAFF.